The 27 T cell receptor beta chains below come from one sample, sequenced in a study of identical twins. TCRdb reprocessed the 5' RACE reads with MiXCR, giving one entry per CDR3 protein. The table lists around 340,000 distinct CDR3 sequences, approximately 8.7% of them singletons. Input material: naive T cells sorted from blood. The receptors were gathered from a woman between 45 and 60 years old in good health.

This clonotype was seen a handful of times. The chain links TRBV11-2 to TRBJ2-1, with 9 bases fitting TRBD1. Losses at the gene ends were 4 bases for V and 8 bases for J; bases not matched to a gene: 3. Germline V CDR1 and CDR2: SGHAT, FQNNGV. The CDR3 loop spans 13 amino acids. The CDR3 sequence is CASSSDRGYEQFF. The CDR3 nucleotides are TGTGCCAGCAGCTCGGACAGGGGTTATGAGCAGTTCTTC. Full variable domain (outside the CDR3, taken from reference TRBV11-2 and TRBJ2-1): EAGVAQSPRYKIIEKRQSVAFWCNPISGHATLYWYQQILGQGPKLLIQFQNNGVVDDSQLPKDRFSAERLKGVDSTLKIQPAKLEDSAVYLCASSSDRGYEQFFGPGTRLTVL.

A few counts support this clonotype. This chain links TRBV6-5 with TRBJ2-5, with no clear D. V was trimmed by 6 bases and J by 5 bases, leaving 10 bases between them. Germline assignment: CDR1 MNHEY and CDR2 SVGAGI. The CDR3 extends over 12 amino acids. The CDR3 DNA follows: TGTGCCAGCAGAGAGCCTTGGGAGACCCAGTACTTC. This gives the protein CASREPWETQYF.

The sample holds many counts of this clonotype. V is TRBV29-1 and J is TRBJ2-4; the D is unclear. CDR1 is SQVTM, CDR2 ANQGSEA, per germline. V dropped 4 bases and J dropped 6 bases, with 4 bases sitting between them. This CDR3 is built from 10 residues. As DNA, the CDR3 is TGCAGCGTTGGAGGAAACATTCAGTACTTC. Translated: CSVGGNIQYF. Full variable domain (outside the CDR3, taken from reference TRBV29-1 and TRBJ2-4): SAVISQKPSRDICQRGTSLTIQCQVDSQVTMMFWYRQQPGQSLTLIATANQGSEATYESGFVIDKFPISRPNLTFSTLTVSNMSPEDSSIYLCSVGGNIQYFGAGTRLSVL.

The table lists this clonotype with a few counts. The V and J genes are TRBV10-3 and TRBJ1-1, with a tentative D call TRBD1 (5 bases). The V end was cut by 4 bases, the J end by 7 bases, with 13 bases between. This CDR3 has 13 residues. Germline CDR1 and CDR2: ENHRY and SYGVKD. CDR3 nucleotides: TGTGCCATCAGTGCGGGGGGTACTAGTGAAGCTTTCTTT. It specifies CAISAGGTSEAFF.

This clonotype was observed many times. The chain employs TRBV11-2 and TRBJ2-6, with D unresolved. Germline V gene sequence: CDR1 SGHAT, CDR2 FQNNGV. The germline V and J ends were trimmed by 4 bases and 1 base, with 8 bases remaining between them. The CDR3 is 15 amino acids. The CDR3 is CASSSIRSGANVLTF. The CDR3 DNA follows: TGTGCCAGCAGCTCGATTCGATCTGGGGCCAACGTCCTGACTTTC.

This clonotype has more than one count but fewer than ten. The chain carries TRBV5-1 and TRBJ2-1; tentatively, D is TRBD1 (6 bases). Germline assignment: CDR1 SGHRS and CDR2 YFSETQ. The CDR3 is made up of 15 amino acids. V was clipped by 2 bases and J by 5 bases, with 14 bases between them. CDR3 loop: CASSLQGLGDNEQFF. Written as DNA, the CDR3 is TGCGCCAGCAGCTTACAGGGTCTAGGCGACAATGAGCAGTTCTTC.

The genes are TRBV10-3 and TRBJ1-1; D is undetermined. Germline-derived CDR1 and CDR2 are ENHRY and SYGVKD. Trimming stripped 1 base from V and 6 bases from J, with 9 bases between. The CDR3 length is 13 residues. The CDR3 is CAISEWGSAEAFF. The CDR3 bases are TGTGCCATCAGTGAGTGGGGTAGCGCTGAAGCTTTCTTT.

This clonotype was recorded a few times. V usage is TRBV7-3 and J usage is TRBJ2-5; D is perhaps TRBD1 (6 bases). The V gene lost 1 base and the J gene lost 2 bases, with 14 bases spanning the gap. This CDR3 is built from 16 residues. Germline loops: CDR1 SGHTA, CDR2 FQGTGA. This chain's CDR3 is CASSLRPAGAQETQYF. The DNA for the CDR3 is TGTGCCAGCAGCTTAAGGCCGGCAGGGGCTCAAGAGACCCAGTACTTC.

This clonotype was detected a few times. This chain joins TRBV11-3 and TRBJ2-2, with D possibly being TRBD1 (5 bases). Deletions cut 7 bases from V and 4 bases from J, with 10 bases between. This CDR3 is 13 amino acids long. The germline V gene encodes CDR1 SGHNT and CDR2 YENEEA. Here the CDR3 DNA reads TGTGCCAGCATCGCAGGGTTCACCGGGGAGCTGTTTTTT. This sequence encodes CASIAGFTGELFF. Supplemented by reference TRBV11-3 and TRBJ2-2, the full variable domain reads EAGVVQSPRYKIIEKKQPVAFWCNPISGHNTLYWYLQNLGQGPELLIRYENEEAVDDSQLPKDRFSAERLKGVDSTLKIQPAELGDSAVYLCASIAGFTGELFFGEGSRLTVL.

This clonotype was observed at least ten times. This chain joins TRBV4-1 and TRBJ2-2; 10 bases match TRBD2. The CDR3 extends over 16 amino acids. The V segment lost 4 bases and the J segment 4 bases; nucleotides outside the gene matches: 6. CDR1 and CDR2 (germline): MGHRA, YSYEKL. As DNA, the CDR3 is TGCGCCAGCAGCCTCGGGCGACTAGCGGGCACCGGGGAGCTGTTTTTT. Protein: CASSLGRLAGTGELFF.

This clonotype was seen only a few times. CDR3 DNA: TGCGCCAGCAGCGCCGGGACACGGCACAGGGAAGCTTTCTTT. It encodes CASSAGTRHREAFF. V is TRBV5-1 and J is TRBJ1-1; TRBD1 might be the D (6 bases). V dropped 4 bases and J dropped 8 bases, with 18 bases sitting between them. The CDR3 length is 14 residues. The germline V gene has CDR1 SGHRS and CDR2 YFSETQ.

This clonotype has a handful of counts. The genes are TRBV10-3 and TRBJ2-7; D is possibly TRBD2 (6 bases). V dropped 9 bases and J dropped 0 bases, with 15 bases sitting between them. Germline CDR1 is ENHRY and CDR2 is SYGVKD. CDR3 length: 14 residues. CDR3 sequence reads: CAIKGTSSSYEQYF. CDR3 nucleotide sequence: TGTGCCATAAAAGGGACTTCAAGCTCCTACGAGCAGTACTTC.

The V and J genes are TRBV24-1 and TRBJ1-2; a weak D match, TRBD1 (6 bases). The germline gives CDR1 KGHDR, CDR2 SFDVKD. The CDR3 runs to 12 residues. The V end was cut by 4 bases, the J end by 4 bases, with 6 bases between. The CDR3 DNA reads TGTGCCACCAGTGACAGGGGCTATGGCTACACCTTC. Its protein is CATSDRGYGYTF.

This clonotype has at least ten counts. This chain uses TRBV20-1 with TRBJ2-5; D is undetermined. Germline lookup yields CDR1 DFQATT and CDR2 SNEGSKA (reference sequence). V was clipped by 6 bases and J by 2 bases, with 19 bases between them. The CDR3 spans 15 residues. This CDR3 is CSATSPEDQQETQYF. The CDR3, as DNA: TGCAGTGCCACCTCACCCGAGGACCAGCAAGAGACCCAGTACTTC.

In this sample, this clonotype turned up a few times. The J gene is TRBJ2-7, the V gene TRBV4-1; 7 bases line up with TRBD1. Looked up from germline, CDR1 is MGHRA and CDR2 is YSYEKL. This CDR3 is 17 amino acids long. With V trimmed by 0 bases and J by 4 bases, 12 bases remained unmatched. The CDR3 sequence: CASSQDPAGQAFYEQYF. CDR3 in DNA: TGCGCCAGCAGCCAAGACCCGGCCGGACAGGCCTTTTACGAGCAGTACTTC.

This clonotype was picked up one time. The chain joins TRBV15 to TRBJ2-1, with 9 bases fitting TRBD2. V shed 6 bases, J shed 0 bases, and the junction held 9 bases outside the gene matches. Germline V gene sequence: CDR1 LNHNV, CDR2 YYDKDF (reference sequence). This CDR3 has 17 amino acids. The CDR3 DNA sequence: TGTGCCACCAGGAACCTAGCGGGGCTTCTCTCCTACAATGAGCAGTTCTTC. It specifies CATRNLAGLLSYNEQFF.

This clonotype was counted a few times. This sequence joins TRBV12-3 or TRBV12-4 and TRBJ1-2, with a weak D call TRBD1 (6 bases). The CDR3 has 12 amino acids. V was clipped by 5 bases and J by 8 bases, with 12 bases between them. DNA of the CDR3: TGTGCCAGCAGTAAATACAGGGACGGCTACACCTTC. Encoded protein: CASSKYRDGYTF.

The sample holds many counts of this clonotype. The V call is TRBV6-5, the J call TRBJ2-1; TRBD2 matches 9 bases. Per germline, CDR1 MNHEY and CDR2 SVGAGI. The CDR3 has 16 residues. After removal of 0 bases from V and 7 bases from J, the junction contained 7 bases not matched to a gene. In nucleotides, the CDR3 is TGTGCCAGCAGTTACTCGGCTAGCGGGGATGGTAATGAGCAGTTCTTC. Translation: CASSYSASGDGNEQFF.

This clonotype was counted many times. This rearrangement joins TRBV27 to TRBJ2-1; either TRBD1 or TRBD2 may supply D (6 bases each). Germline V lookup: CDR1 MNHEY, CDR2 SMNVEV (reference sequence). Trimming left V 5 bases short and J 0 bases short, with 14 bases between. There are 16 residues in the CDR3. The CDR3: CASSTAGGLSYNEQFF. CDR3 in DNA: TGTGCCAGCAGTACCGCCGGGGGCCTCTCCTACAATGAGCAGTTCTTC.

This clonotype has just a few counts. The chain links TRBV7-8 to TRBJ2-2; 12 bases match TRBD2. CDR1 is SGHVS and CDR2 is FQNEAQ in the germline V gene. V was pared by 5 bases and J by 3 bases, with 7 bases of the junction left unmatched. This CDR3 has 17 residues. The CDR3 is CASSPTSGSRDTGELFF. CDR3 nucleotide sequence: TGTGCCAGCAGCCCGACTAGCGGGAGTAGGGACACCGGGGAGCTGTTTTTT.

This clonotype was seen a handful of times. The CDR3, as DNA: TGCAGCGTTCACGACTATGGCTACACCTTC. Amino acid sequence: CSVHDYGYTF. The V gene is TRBV29-1, the J gene TRBJ1-2; no clear D gene. The germline V and J ends were trimmed by 5 bases and 3 bases, with 4 bases remaining between them. CDR1 SQVTM and CDR2 ANQGSEA come from the germline V gene. CDR3 length: 10 amino acids.

This clonotype was counted many times. The chain combines TRBV10-3 with TRBJ2-1, with 9 bases that match TRBD2. The CDR3 has 17 residues. CDR1 is ENHRY and CDR2 is SYGVKD in the germline V gene. Trimming cost V 2 bases and J 0 bases; bases outside gene matches: 5. The CDR3 sequence is CAISERSSGSSYNEQFF. Here the CDR3 DNA reads TGTGCCATCAGTGAGCGGAGTAGCGGGAGCTCCTACAATGAGCAGTTCTTC.

The chain joins TRBV7-9 to TRBJ1-1, with D maybe TRBD1 (6 bases). This CDR3 is built from 15 residues. Trimming pared 6 bases from V and 4 bases from J, leaving 18 bases between. Looked up from germline, CDR1 is SEHNR and CDR2 is FQNEAQ (reference sequence). CDR3: CASSPSGAASTEAFF. The CDR3 DNA follows: TGTGCCAGCAGTCCCTCGGGGGCGGCGTCCACTGAAGCTTTCTTT.

The sample holds many counts of this clonotype. The V gene is TRBV5-1, the J gene TRBJ2-1; D is possibly TRBD1 or TRBD2 (5 bases each). With 6 bases removed from V and 8 bases from J, the gap between germline ends came to 21 bases. CDR1 and CDR2 (germline): SGHRS, YFSETQ. The CDR3 runs 15 residues. CDR3 region: CASMIEGNRIDEQFF. The CDR3 nucleotides read TGCGCCAGCATGATAGAGGGTAACAGGATCGATGAGCAGTTCTTC. The entire variable domain, with the rest obtained from reference TRBV5-1 and TRBJ2-1, is as follows: KAGVTQTPRYLIKTRGQQVTLSCSPISGHRSVSWYQQTPGQGLQFLFEYFSETQRNKGNFPGRFSGRQFSNSRSEMNVSTLELGDSALYLCASMIEGNRIDEQFFGPGTRLTVL.

The V call is TRBV4-1, the J call TRBJ2-2; 9 bases are shared with TRBD2. Germline V gene sequence: CDR1 MGHRA, CDR2 YSYEKL. Trimming cost V 7 bases and J 0 bases; bases outside gene matches: 12. The CDR3 loop spans 18 amino acids. The chain's CDR3 is CASTRGTAGGTNTGELFF. In DNA, the CDR3 is TGCGCCAGCACCCGGGGTACAGCGGGAGGAACGAACACCGGGGAGCTGTTTTTT.

The table lists this clonotype with many counts. V and J are TRBV6-5 and TRBJ2-4; 11 nucleotides match TRBD2. The CDR3 has 13 residues. Germline assignment: CDR1 MNHEY and CDR2 SVGAGI. Trimming cost V 6 bases and J 7 bases; bases outside gene matches: 2. The DNA for the CDR3 is TGTGCCAGCAGACTAGCGGGAGACAACATTCAGTACTTC. It translates to CASRLAGDNIQYF.

The chain recombines TRBV20-1 with TRBJ2-2, with TRBD1 as a possible D gene (5 bases). The CDR3 sequence is 16 residues long. Germline assignment: CDR1 DFQATT and CDR2 SNEGSKA (reference sequence). The ends were cut back, 0 bases at V and 2 bases at J, with 13 bases in the middle. The chain's CDR3 is CSARDGAGRNTGELFF. As DNA, the CDR3 is TGCAGTGCTAGAGATGGGGCAGGGCGAAACACCGGGGAGCTGTTTTTT.